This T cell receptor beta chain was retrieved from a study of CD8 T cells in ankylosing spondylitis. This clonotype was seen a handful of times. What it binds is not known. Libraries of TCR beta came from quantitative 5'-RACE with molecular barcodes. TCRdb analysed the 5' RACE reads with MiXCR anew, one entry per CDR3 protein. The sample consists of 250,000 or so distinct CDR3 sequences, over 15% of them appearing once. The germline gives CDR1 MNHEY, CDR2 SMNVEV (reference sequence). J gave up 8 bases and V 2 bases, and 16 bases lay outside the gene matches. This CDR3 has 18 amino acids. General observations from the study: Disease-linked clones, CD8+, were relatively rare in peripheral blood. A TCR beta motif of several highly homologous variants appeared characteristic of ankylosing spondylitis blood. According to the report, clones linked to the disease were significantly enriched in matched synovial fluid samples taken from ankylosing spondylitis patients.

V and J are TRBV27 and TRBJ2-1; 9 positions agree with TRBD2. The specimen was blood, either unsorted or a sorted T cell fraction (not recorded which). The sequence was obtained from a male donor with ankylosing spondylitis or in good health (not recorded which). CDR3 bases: TGTGCCAGCAGTTTAATAGGTTGGGGTAGCGGGAGTGTCGATGAGCAGTTCTTC. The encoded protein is CASSLIGWGSGSVDEQFF.